Below, 6 T cell receptor beta chains from the same sample are listed, as sequenced in a study of metastatic and nonmetastatic thyroid tumors (dated by TCRdb to 2018 to 2021). Receptor amplification or capture employed PCR. Sequenced using an Illumina HiSeq 4000. The public reads were reanalyzed by TCRdb: fastp trimming at Q25, MiXCR alignment, in-frame beta chains only. The sample data list tens of thousands of clones, and roughly an eighth of these were observed just once. The ten largest make up 10% to 12% of the sample. No treatment had been received by any patient before thyroid surgery. The sequencing input was blood. The origin of the receptors is a female donor with papillary thyroid cancer or a benign thyroid nodule (not recorded which). Some clones in this sample may be carry-over from other donors' samples.

This clone was detected many times. The chain uses TRBV5-6 and TRBJ2-1; possibly TRBD2 for D (5 bases). Germline CDR1 SGHDT, CDR2 YYEEEE. The CDR3 spans 15 residues. Deletions cut 0 bases from V and 5 bases from J, with 12 bases between. This CDR3 reads CASSLVAVRDNEQFF. CDR3 sequence (DNA): TGTGCCAGCAGCTTGGTGGCGGTGCGGGACAATGAGCAGTTCTTC.

This clone came up many times. Within the sample, other DNA sequences also encode this same CDR3. The chain combines TRBV5-4 with TRBJ2-1; 14 bases are shared with TRBD2. The V gene end was trimmed by 4 bases and the J gene end by 7 bases; junction bases not matched to a gene: 4. CDR3 length: 15 amino acids. Germline values: CDR1 SGHNT, CDR2 YYREEE (reference sequence). In nucleotides, the CDR3 is TGTGCCAGCAGCGAGGGACTAGCGGGAGTGAATGAGCAGTTCTTC. This translates into CASSEGLAGVNEQFF.

This clone was counted at least ten times. The DNA for the CDR3 is TGTGCCAGCAGTGAAAGGCGGACTAGCGGTACAGATACGCAGTATTTT. Translation: CASSERRTSGTDTQYF. The chain recombines TRBV6-1 with TRBJ2-3; 10 positions match TRBD2. Germline CDR1 reads MNHNS; CDR2 reads SASEGT. The ends lost 2 bases at V and 3 bases at J; junction bases unmatched: 5. The CDR3 loop spans 16 amino acids.

This clone turned up a few times. The V and J genes are TRBV2 and TRBJ2-1, with D perhaps TRBD1 or TRBD2 (5 bases each). The germline V gene encodes CDR1 SNHLY and CDR2 FYNNEI. This CDR3 is built from 14 residues. Deletions cut 7 bases from V and 5 bases from J, with 15 bases between. CDR3 protein: CASTPRGNHNEQFF. The CDR3 DNA sequence: TGTGCCAGCACCCCCCGGGGCAACCACAATGAGCAGTTCTTC.

In this sample, this clone turned up many times. The chain is built from TRBV6-1 and TRBJ1-1, with no clear D. The CDR3 length is 14 residues. Germline values: CDR1 MNHNS, CDR2 SASEGT. Trimming cost V 0 bases and J 5 bases, with 10 bases left between them. DNA for the CDR3: TGTGCCAGCAGTGAAGCCCGGGTACGTACTGAAGCTTTCTTT. Encoded protein: CASSEARVRTEAFF.

This clone was recorded many times. The V and J genes are TRBV7-9 and TRBJ1-4; perhaps TRBD1 as D (5 bases). The germline CDR1 and CDR2 sequences are SEHNR and FQNEAQ (reference sequence). CDR3 length: 15 amino acids. Deletions cut 5 bases from V and 1 base from J, with 11 bases between. The CDR3 region has the DNA TGTGCCAGCAGCGAGCAGGGTTTAACTAATGAAAAACTGTTTTTT. This translates into CASSEQGLTNEKLFF.